The sequence of this TCR beta chain was determined in a study of neurological immune-mediated disorders. The trim removed 4 bases at V and 5 bases at J, leaving 9 bases unmatched. This CDR3 spans 15 amino acids. Germline values: CDR1 SGHRS, CDR2 YFSETQ. A single run covered 15-18 subjects with over 180 million TCR-beta sequences. Each CDR3 protein is one row after TCRdb ran MiXCR on the 5' RACE reads. The table records approximately 77,000 distinct CDR3 sequences, approximately 9.4% of them present only once. This clonotype was recorded many times. The V gene is TRBV5-1, the J gene TRBJ2-3; 8 bases agree with TRBD1. Sequenced material: PBMCs. The TCR originated in a middle-aged man in good health. The CDR3 is CASSGGQATGDTQYF. The CDR3 DNA reads TGCGCCAGCAGCGGGGGACAGGCCACGGGAGATACGCAGTATTTT.